The 8 T cell receptor beta chains below come from one sample, sequenced in a study of blood T cell repertoires in COVID-19. The table came from immunoSEQ multiplex PCR; TCRdb's copy has only in-frame clones and leaves some out. The sample consists of a few hundred thousand clones, 85% to 90% of them appearing once. The sample was PBMCs or T cells enriched from blood (not recorded which). The origin of the receptors is a woman between 45 and 65 years old who had recovered from COVID-19.

V is TRBV24-1 and J is TRBJ2-1; D is unresolved. The V end lost 4 bases, the J end lost 1 base, and 10 bases lay between the germline ends. The CDR3 has 15 residues. CDR1 is KGHDR and CDR2 is SFDVKD in the germline V gene. Here the CDR3 DNA reads TGTGCCACCAGTGAAGAAGACATATCCTACAATGAGCAGTTCTTC. This gives the protein CATSEEDISYNEQFF.

The chain recombines TRBV4-3 with TRBJ1-2; 8 bases align to TRBD1. V lost 4 bases and J lost 7; bases outside the gene matches: 5. CDR3 size: 13 residues. Germline V lookup: CDR1 LGHNA, CDR2 YSLEER. CDR3 region: CASSPGQGGGYTF. The CDR3 DNA reads as TGCGCCAGCAGCCCAGGACAGGGAGGTGGCTACACCTTC.

V usage is TRBV10-3 and J usage is TRBJ1-3; D may be TRBD1 (5 bases). Per the germline V gene, CDR1 is ENHRY and CDR2 is SYGVKD. V lost 0 bases to trimming and J lost 6 bases, with 9 bases between them. This CDR3 comprises 14 residues. CDR3 sequence (DNA): TGTGCCATCAGTGAGTCAGACAGCCCAAACACCATATATTTT. Translating it yields CAISESDSPNTIYF.

The chain combines TRBV30 with TRBJ1-2; 10 bases agree with TRBD1. V trimming: 4 bases; J trimming: 8 bases; junction bases outside the gene matches: 4. This CDR3 region has 12 residues. Looked up from germline, CDR1 is GTSNPN and CDR2 is SVGIG (reference sequence). CDR3 nucleotide sequence: TGTGCCTGGACCGGGACAGGGGACGGCTACACCTTC. Translated: CAWTGTGDGYTF.

This chain links TRBV5-4 with TRBJ1-2; TRBD1 matches at 9 bases. V gave up 3 bases and J gave up 5 bases; unmatched junction bases: 5. Germline assignment: CDR1 SGHNT and CDR2 YYREEE (reference sequence). This CDR3 contains 14 residues. CDR3 in DNA: TGTGCCAGCAGCTCTCCCGGGACAGGGTATGGCTACACCTTC. This translates into CASSSPGTGYGYTF. The full variable domain, with the rest looked up from reference TRBV5-4 and TRBJ1-2, is ETGVTQSPTHLIKTRGQQVTLRCSSQSGHNTVSWYQQALGQGPQFIFQYYREEENGRGNFPPRFSGLQFPNYSSELNVNALELDDSALYLCASSSPGTGYGYTFGSGTRLTVV.

V is TRBV3-1 (or the pseudogene TRBV3-2) and J is TRBJ1-6; TRBD1 matches 7 bases. Germline CDR1 and CDR2: LGHDT and YNNKEL (reference sequence). The CDR3 contains 14 residues. The trim removed 3 bases at V and 9 bases at J, leaving 5 bases unmatched. CDR3 sequence reads: CASSQTTGASPLHF. The CDR3 bases are TGTGCCAGCAGCCAGACAACAGGGGCTTCACCCCTCCACTTT.

The chain has TRBV7-2 and TRBJ1-2; 10 bases agree with TRBD1. J was trimmed by 7 bases and V by 4 bases; bases with no gene match: 6. CDR3 length: 14 residues. In germline, CDR1 is SGHTA, CDR2 FQGNSA. The CDR3 coding sequence is TGTGCCAGCAGCTCGGGACAGGGGTTGTCTGGCTACACCTTC. Amino acid sequence: CASSSGQGLSGYTF.

The genes are TRBV19 and TRBJ2-2, with TRBD1 matching 8 bases. The CDR3 extends over 16 amino acids. V lost 4 bases, J lost 4 bases, and 8 bases stayed unmatched. Germline CDR1 reads LNHDA; CDR2 reads SQIVND (reference sequence). This chain's CDR3 is CASSNWRTGLTGELFF. For the CDR3, the DNA is TGTGCCAGTAGTAACTGGAGGACAGGGCTCACCGGGGAGCTGTTTTTT.